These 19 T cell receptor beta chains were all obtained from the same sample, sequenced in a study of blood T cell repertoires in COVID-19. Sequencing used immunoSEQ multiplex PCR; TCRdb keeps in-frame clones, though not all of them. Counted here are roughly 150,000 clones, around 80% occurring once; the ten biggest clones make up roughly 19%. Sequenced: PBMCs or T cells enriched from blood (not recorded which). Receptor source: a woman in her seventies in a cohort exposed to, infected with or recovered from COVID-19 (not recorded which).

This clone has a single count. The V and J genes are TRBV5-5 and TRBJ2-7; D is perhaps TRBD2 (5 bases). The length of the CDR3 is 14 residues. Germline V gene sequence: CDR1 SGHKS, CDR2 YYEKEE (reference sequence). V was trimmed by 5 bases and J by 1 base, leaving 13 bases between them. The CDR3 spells CASRSLGVSYEQYF. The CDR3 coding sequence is TGTGCCAGCAGAAGCCTCGGGGTTTCCTACGAGCAGTACTTC.

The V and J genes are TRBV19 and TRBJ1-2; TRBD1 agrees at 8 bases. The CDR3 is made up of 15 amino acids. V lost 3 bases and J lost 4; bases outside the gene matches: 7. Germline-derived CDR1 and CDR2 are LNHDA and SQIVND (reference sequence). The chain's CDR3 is CASSMTGVGSYGYTF. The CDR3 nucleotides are TGTGCCAGTAGTATGACAGGGGTTGGTTCCTATGGCTACACCTTC. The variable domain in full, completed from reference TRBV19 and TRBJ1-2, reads DGGITQSPKYLFRKEGQNVTLSCEQNLNHDAMYWYRQDPGQGLRLIYYSQIVNDFQKGDIAEGYSVSREKKESFPLTVTSAQKNPTAFYLCASSMTGVGSYGYTFGSGTRLTVV.

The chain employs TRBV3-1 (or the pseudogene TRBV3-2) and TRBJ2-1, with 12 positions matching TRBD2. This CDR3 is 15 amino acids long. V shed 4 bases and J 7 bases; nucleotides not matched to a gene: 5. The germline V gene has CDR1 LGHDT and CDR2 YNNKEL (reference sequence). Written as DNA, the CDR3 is TGTGCCAGCAGCCCGCTAGCGGGAGGGGGGAATGAGCAGTTCTTC. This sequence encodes CASSPLAGGGNEQFF.

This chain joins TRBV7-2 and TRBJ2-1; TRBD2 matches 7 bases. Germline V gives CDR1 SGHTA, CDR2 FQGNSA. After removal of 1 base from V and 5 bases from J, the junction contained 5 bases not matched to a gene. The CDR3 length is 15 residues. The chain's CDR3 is CASSLDSGSHNEQFF. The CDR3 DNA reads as TGTGCCAGCAGCTTAGATAGCGGGTCCCACAATGAGCAGTTCTTC.

CDR3 nucleotides: TGCGCCAGCTGCCCAGGGGCAACTAATGAAAAACTGTTTTTT. Amino acid sequence: CASCPGATNEKLFF. The J gene is TRBJ1-4, the V gene TRBV5-1; D is possibly TRBD1 (6 bases). The CDR3 is 14 residues long. V shed 7 bases and J shed 0 bases, with 10 bases lying between them. Looked up from germline, CDR1 is SGHRS and CDR2 is YFSETQ. Combining the CDR3 with reference TRBV5-1 and TRBJ1-4 gives the whole variable domain KAGVTQTPRYLIKTRGQQVTLSCSPISGHRSVSWYQQTPGQGLQFLFEYFSETQRNKGNFPGRFSGRQFSNSRSEMNVSTLELGDSALYLCASCPGATNEKLFFGSGTQLSVL.

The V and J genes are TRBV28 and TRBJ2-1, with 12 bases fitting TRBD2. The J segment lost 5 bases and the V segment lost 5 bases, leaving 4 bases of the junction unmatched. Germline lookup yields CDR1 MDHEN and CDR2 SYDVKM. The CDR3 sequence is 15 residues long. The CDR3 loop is CASSLGLAGNNEQFF. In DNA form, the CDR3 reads TGTGCCAGCAGTCTCGGACTAGCGGGGAACAATGAGCAGTTCTTC. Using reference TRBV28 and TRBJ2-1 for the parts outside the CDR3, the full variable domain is DVKVTQSSRYLVKRTGEKVFLECVQDMDHENMFWYRQDPGLGLRLIYFSYDVKMKEKGDIPEGYSVSREKKERFSLILESASTNQTSMYLCASSLGLAGNNEQFFGPGTRLTVL.

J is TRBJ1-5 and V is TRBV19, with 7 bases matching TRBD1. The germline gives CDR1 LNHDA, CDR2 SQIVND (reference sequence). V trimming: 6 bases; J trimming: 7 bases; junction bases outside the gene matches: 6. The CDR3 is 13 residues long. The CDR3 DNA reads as TGTGCCAGTAGCGCCGGGACAGTCCAGCCCCAGCATTTT. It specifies CASSAGTVQPQHF.

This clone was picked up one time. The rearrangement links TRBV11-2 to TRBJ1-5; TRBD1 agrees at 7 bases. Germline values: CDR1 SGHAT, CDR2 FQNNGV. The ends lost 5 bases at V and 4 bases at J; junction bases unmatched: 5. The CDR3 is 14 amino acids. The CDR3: CASSPGTANQPQHF. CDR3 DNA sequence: TGTGCCAGCAGCCCCGGGACAGCAAATCAGCCCCAGCATTTT. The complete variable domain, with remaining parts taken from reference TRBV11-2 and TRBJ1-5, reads EAGVAQSPRYKIIEKRQSVAFWCNPISGHATLYWYQQILGQGPKLLIQFQNNGVVDDSQLPKDRFSAERLKGVDSTLKIQPAKLEDSAVYLCASSPGTANQPQHFGDGTRLSIL.

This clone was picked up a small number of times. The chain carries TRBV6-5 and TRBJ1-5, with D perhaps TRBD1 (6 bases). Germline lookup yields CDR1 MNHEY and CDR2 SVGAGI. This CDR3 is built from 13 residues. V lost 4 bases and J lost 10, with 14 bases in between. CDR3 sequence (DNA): TGTGCCAGCAGTTCCATCGCAGGGGATCCCCAGCATTTT. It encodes CASSSIAGDPQHF.

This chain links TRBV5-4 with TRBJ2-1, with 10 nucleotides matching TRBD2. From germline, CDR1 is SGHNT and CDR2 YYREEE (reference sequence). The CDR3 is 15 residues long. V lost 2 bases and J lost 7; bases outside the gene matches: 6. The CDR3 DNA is TGTGCCAGCAGCTTTAGGCTAGCGGGAGTGAATGAGCAGTTCTTC. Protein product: CASSFRLAGVNEQFF.

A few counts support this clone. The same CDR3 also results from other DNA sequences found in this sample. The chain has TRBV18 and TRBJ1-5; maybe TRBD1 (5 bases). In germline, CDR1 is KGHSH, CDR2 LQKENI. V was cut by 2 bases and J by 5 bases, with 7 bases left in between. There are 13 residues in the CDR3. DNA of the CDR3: TGTGCCAGCTCACCAGGCAGGGATCAGCCCCAGCATTTT. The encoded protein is CASSPGRDQPQHF.

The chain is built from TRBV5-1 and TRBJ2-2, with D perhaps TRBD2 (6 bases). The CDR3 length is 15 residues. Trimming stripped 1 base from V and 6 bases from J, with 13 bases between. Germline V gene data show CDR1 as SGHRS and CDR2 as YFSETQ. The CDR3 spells CASSLTGSDPGELFF. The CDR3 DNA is TGCGCCAGCAGCTTGACCGGGAGCGATCCCGGGGAGCTGTTTTTT.

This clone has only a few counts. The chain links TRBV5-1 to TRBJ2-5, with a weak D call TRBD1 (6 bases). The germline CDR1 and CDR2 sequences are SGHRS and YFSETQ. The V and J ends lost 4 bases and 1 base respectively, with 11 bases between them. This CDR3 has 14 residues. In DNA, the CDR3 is TGCGCCAGCAGCCGGACAGAGGCCCAAGAGACCCAGTACTTC. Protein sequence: CASSRTEAQETQYF.

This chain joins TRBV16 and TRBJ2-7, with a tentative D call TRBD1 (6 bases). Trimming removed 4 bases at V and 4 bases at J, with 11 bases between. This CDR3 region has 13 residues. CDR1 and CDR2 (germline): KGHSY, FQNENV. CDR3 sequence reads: CASSLIQGYEQYF. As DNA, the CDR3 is TGTGCCAGCAGCCTTATACAGGGTTACGAGCAGTACTTC.

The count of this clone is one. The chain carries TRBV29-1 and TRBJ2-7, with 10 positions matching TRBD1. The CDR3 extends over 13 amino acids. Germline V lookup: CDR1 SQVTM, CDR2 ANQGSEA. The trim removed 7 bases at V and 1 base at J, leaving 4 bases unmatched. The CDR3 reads CSAGTGVSYEQYF. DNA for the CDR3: TGCAGCGCCGGGACAGGGGTGTCCTACGAGCAGTACTTC.

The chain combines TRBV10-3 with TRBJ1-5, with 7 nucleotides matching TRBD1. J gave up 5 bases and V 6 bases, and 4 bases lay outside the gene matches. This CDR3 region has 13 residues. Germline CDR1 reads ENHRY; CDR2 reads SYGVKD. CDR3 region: CAIRGGTDQPQHF. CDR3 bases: TGTGCCATCAGAGGGGGCACAGATCAGCCCCAGCATTTT.

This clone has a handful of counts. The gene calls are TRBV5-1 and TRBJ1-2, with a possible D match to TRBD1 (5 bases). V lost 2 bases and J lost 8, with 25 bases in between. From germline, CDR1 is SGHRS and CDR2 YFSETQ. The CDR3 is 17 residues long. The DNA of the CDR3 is TGCGCCAGCAGCTTCACCGGCTTTAGTAGGACAACGGCAGGCTACACCTTC. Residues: CASSFTGFSRTTAGYTF.

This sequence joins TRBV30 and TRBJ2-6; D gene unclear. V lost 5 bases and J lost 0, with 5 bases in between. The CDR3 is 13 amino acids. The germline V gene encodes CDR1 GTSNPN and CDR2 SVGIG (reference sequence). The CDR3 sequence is CAWRVSGANVLTF. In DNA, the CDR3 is TGTGCCTGGCGGGTCTCTGGGGCCAACGTCCTGACTTTC.

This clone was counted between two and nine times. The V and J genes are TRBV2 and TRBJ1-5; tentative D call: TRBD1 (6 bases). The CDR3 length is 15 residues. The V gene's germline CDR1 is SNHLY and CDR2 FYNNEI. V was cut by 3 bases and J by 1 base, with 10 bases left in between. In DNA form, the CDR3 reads TGTGCCAGCAGTGACAGGGGTGGAAGCAATCAGCCCCAGCATTTT. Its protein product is CASSDRGGSNQPQHF.